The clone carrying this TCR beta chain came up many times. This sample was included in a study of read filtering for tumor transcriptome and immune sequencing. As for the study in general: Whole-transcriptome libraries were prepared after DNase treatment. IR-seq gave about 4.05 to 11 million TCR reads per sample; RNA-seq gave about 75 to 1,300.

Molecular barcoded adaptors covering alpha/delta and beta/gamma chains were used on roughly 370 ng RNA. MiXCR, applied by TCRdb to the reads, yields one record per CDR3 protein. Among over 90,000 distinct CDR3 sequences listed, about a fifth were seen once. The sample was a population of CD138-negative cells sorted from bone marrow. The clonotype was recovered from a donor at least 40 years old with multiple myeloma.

In nucleotides, the CDR3 is TGTGCCAGCAGGAAAGGGGCCGAAGCTTTCTTT. It translates to CASRKGAEAFF. V and J are TRBV28 and TRBJ1-1; a weak D match, TRBD1 (5 bases). V dropped 6 bases and J dropped 8 bases, with 10 bases sitting between them. CDR3 length: 11 amino acids. CDR1 is MDHEN and CDR2 is SYDVKM in the germline V gene.